These 4 T cell receptor beta chains share one sample of origin, sequenced in a study of tumor T cells in aggressive B-cell lymphoma. Generated by immunoSEQ multiplex PCR, the TCRdb table keeps only in-frame clones and is missing some. This table holds 5,900 or so clones, 82% found once. Material: tumor tissue. All receptors derive from an adult with diffuse large B cell lymphoma.

The chain employs TRBV19 and TRBJ2-5, with 9 bases that match TRBD2. With 5 bases clipped from V and 1 base from J, the junction kept 14 bases outside the gene matches. This CDR3 contains 18 residues. Germline V gene data show CDR1 as LNHDA and CDR2 as SQIVND (reference sequence). CDR3 loop: CASSPRTSAKGSQETQYF. Written as DNA, the CDR3 is TGTGCCAGTAGTCCACGGACTAGCGCCAAGGGGAGCCAAGAGACCCAGTACTTC.

This chain uses TRBV4-3 with TRBJ2-7; perhaps TRBD2 as D (5 bases). The V end was cut by 0 bases, the J end by 0 bases, with 9 bases between. This CDR3 contains 15 residues. In germline, CDR1 is LGHNA, CDR2 YSLEER. CDR3 sequence reads: CASSQEEVPSYEQYF. CDR3 DNA sequence: TGCGCCAGCAGCCAAGAGGAGGTGCCCTCCTACGAGCAGTACTTC.

The rearrangement joins TRBV5-4 to TRBJ2-7; D possibly corresponds to TRBD2 (5 bases). Germline V CDR1 and CDR2: SGHNT, YYREEE (reference sequence). This CDR3 contains 15 residues. Trimming took 4 bases from V and 5 from J, leaving 19 bases between them. CDR3 amino acids: CASSPPASRVNEQYF. CDR3 coding DNA: TGTGCCAGCAGCCCTCCGGCTAGCCGGGTGAACGAGCAGTACTTC.

The chain joins TRBV5-6 to TRBJ2-7; TRBD1 is a possible D gene (6 bases). The CDR3 is 12 residues long. Between the trimmed V and J ends, which lost 4 bases and 4 bases, there was a span of 9 bases. Germline loops: CDR1 SGHDT, CDR2 YYEEEE. The CDR3 sequence: CASSTRGYEQYF. The DNA for the CDR3 is TGTGCCAGCAGCACCAGGGGTTACGAGCAGTACTTC.